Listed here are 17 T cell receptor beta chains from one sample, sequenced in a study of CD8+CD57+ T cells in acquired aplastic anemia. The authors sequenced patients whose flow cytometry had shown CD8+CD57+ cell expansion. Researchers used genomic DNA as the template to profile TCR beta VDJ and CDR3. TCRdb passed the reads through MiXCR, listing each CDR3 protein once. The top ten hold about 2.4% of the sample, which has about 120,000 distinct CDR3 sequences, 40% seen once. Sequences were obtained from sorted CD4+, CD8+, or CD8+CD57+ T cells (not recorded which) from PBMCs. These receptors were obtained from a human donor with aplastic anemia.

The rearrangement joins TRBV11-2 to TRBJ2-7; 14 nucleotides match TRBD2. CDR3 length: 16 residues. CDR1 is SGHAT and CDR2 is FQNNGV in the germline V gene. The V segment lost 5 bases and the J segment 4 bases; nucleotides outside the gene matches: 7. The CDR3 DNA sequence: TGTGCCAGCAGCAGCGGACTAGCGGGGGGATTATACGAGCAGTACTTC. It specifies CASSSGLAGGLYEQYF.

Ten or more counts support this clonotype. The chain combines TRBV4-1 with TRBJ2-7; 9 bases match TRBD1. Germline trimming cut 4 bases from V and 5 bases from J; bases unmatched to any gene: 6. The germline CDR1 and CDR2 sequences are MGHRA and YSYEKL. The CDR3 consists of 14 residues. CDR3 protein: CASSPPGTGNEQYF. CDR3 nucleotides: TGCGCCAGCAGCCCCCCCGGGACAGGGAACGAGCAGTACTTC.

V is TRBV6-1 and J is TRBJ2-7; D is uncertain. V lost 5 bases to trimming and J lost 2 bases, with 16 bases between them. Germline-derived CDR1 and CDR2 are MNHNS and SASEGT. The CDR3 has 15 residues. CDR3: CASSPAGRATYEQYV. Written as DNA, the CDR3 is TGTGCCAGCAGTCCCGCTGGGCGCGCTACCTACGAGCAGTACGTC.

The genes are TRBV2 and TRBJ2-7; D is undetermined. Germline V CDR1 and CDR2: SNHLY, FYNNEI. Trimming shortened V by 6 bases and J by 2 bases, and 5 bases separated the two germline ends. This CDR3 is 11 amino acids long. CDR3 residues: CASRDTYEQYV. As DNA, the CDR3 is TGTGCCAGCAGAGATACCTACGAGCAGTACGTC.

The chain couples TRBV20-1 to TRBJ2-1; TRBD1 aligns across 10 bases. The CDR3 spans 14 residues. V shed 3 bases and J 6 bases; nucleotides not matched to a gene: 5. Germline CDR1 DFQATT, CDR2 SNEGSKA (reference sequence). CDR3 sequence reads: CSARGTGEANEQFF. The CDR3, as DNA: TGCAGTGCTAGGGGGACAGGGGAAGCCAATGAGCAGTTCTTC.

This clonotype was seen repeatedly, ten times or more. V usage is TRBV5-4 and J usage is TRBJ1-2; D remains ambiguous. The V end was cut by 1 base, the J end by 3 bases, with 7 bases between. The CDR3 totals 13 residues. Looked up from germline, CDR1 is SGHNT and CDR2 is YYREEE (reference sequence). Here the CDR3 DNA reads TGTGCCAGCAGCTTGCAACAGTACTATGGCTACACCTTC. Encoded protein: CASSLQQYYGYTF. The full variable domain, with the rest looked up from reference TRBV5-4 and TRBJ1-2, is ETGVTQSPTHLIKTRGQQVTLRCSSQSGHNTVSWYQQALGQGPQFIFQYYREEENGRGNFPPRFSGLQFPNYSSELNVNALELDDSALYLCASSLQQYYGYTFGSGTRLTVV.

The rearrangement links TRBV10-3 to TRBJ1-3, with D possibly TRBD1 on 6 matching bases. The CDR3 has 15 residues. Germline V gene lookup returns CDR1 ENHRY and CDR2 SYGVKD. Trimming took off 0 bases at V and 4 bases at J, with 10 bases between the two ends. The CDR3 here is CAISESGGLGNTIYF. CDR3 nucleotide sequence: TGTGCCATCAGTGAGTCGGGGGGGCTCGGAAACACCATATATTTT.

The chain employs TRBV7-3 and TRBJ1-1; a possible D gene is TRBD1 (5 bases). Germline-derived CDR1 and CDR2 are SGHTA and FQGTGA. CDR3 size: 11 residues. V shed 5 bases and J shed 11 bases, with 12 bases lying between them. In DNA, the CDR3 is TGTGCCAGCAGCACAGGACGGTCTGCTTTCTTT. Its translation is CASSTGRSAFF.

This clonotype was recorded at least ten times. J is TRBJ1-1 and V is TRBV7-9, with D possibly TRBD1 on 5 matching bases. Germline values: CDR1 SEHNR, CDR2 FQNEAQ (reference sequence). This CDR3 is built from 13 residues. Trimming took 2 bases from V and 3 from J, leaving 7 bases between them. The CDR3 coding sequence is TGTGCCAGCAGCTTAAGCAGGGACACTGAAGCTTTCTTT. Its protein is CASSLSRDTEAFF.

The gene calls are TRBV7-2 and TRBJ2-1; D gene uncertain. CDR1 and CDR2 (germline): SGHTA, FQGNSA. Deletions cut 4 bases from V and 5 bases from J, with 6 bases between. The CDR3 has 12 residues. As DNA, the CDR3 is TGTGCCAGCAGCTACCCCGACAATGAGCAGTTCTTC. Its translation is CASSYPDNEQFF.

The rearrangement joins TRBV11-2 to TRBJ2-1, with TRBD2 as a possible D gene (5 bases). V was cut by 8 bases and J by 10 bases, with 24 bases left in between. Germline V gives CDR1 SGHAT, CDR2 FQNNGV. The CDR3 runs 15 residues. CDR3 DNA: TGTGCCAGCCGGGGATTTGGAGTGTCTATCTACGAGCAGTTCTTC. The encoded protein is CASRGFGVSIYEQFF.

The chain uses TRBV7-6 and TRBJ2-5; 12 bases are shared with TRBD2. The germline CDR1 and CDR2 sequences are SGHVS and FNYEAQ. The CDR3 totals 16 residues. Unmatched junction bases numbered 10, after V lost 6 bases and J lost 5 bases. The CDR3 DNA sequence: TGTGCCAGCAGTCCCCCCTCTAGCGGGGGGGCGGAGACCCAGTACTTC. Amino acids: CASSPPSSGGAETQYF.

In DNA form, the CDR3 reads TGCGCCAGCAGTGTAACACCGTCCAATGAGCAGTTCTTC. This gives the protein CASSVTPSNEQFF. The rearrangement links TRBV10-1 to TRBJ2-1; unclear D gene. The CDR3 loop spans 13 amino acids. The V and J ends lost 4 bases and 6 bases respectively, with 10 bases between them. Germline CDR1 WNHNN, CDR2 SYGVQD (reference sequence).

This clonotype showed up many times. The CDR3 DNA reads TGTGCCAGTAGCCCAGCGACACAAGAGACCCAGTACTTC. Encoded protein: CASSPATQETQYF. The chain uses TRBV19 and TRBJ2-5, with D unresolved. This CDR3 contains 13 residues. Trimming removed 6 bases from V and 2 bases from J, with 10 bases in between. Germline V gene sequence: CDR1 LNHDA, CDR2 SQIVND (reference sequence).

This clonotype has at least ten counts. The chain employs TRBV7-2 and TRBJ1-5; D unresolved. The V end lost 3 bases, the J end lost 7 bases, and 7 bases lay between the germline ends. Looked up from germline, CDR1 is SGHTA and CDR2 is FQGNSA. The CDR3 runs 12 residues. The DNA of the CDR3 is TGTGCCAGCAGCTTTCTAGGGCAGCCCCAGCATTTT. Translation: CASSFLGQPQHF.

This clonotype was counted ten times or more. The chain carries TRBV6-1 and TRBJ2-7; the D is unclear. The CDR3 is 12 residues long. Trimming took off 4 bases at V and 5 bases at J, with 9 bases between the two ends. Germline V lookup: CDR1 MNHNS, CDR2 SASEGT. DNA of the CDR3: TGTGCCAGCAGTGGGGTGGGCCACGAGCAGTACGTC. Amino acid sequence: CASSGVGHEQYV.

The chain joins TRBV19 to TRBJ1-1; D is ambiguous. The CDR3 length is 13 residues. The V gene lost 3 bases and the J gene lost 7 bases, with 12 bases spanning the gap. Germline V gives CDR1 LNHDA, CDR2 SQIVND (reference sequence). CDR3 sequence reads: CASSMEGNGEAFF. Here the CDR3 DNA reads TGTGCCAGTAGTATGGAAGGGAACGGTGAAGCTTTCTTT.